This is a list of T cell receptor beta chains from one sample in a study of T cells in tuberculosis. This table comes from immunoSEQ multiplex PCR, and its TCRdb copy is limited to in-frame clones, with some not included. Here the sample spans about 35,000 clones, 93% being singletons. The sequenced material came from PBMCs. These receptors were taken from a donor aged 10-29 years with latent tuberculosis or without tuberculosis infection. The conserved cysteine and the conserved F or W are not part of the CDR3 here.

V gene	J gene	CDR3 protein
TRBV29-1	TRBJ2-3	SVGTSGGEKY
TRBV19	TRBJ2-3	AAVGTGSDTQY
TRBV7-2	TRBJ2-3	ASSPGTMSDTQY
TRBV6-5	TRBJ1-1	ASSYTRQRRNTEAF
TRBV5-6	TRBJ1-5	ASSRRENQPQH
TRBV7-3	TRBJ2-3	ASSIRTGSTDTQY
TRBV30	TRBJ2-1	AWRPGLAGGGPYNEQF
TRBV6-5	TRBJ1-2	ASSYYGGRANYGYT
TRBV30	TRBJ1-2	AWSGGQDSNYGYT
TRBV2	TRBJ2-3	ASSEGLAAPDTQY
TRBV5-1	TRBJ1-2	ASSFLWGAAAGGYT
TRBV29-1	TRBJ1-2	SVAGGNYGYT
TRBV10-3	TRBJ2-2	AISERQGAGLSTGELF
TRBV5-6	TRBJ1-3	ASSSGNRVTGNTIY
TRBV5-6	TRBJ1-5	ASSLKPAGGGNQPQH
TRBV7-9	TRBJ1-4	ASSEGEGANEKLF
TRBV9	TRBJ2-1	ASSPRYNEQF
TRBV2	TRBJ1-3	ASSDSDFGNTIY
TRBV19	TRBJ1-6	ASSDRGPYNSPLH
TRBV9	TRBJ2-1	ASSVTSTGVDEQF
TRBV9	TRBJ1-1	ASSVGMTGLNTEAF
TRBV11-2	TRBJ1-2	ASSLGPDRGYGYT
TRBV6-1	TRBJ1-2	ASSERDGGYYGYT
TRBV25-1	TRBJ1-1	ASVLTGAGGAEAF
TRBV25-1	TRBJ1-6	ASSIQVAGSPLH
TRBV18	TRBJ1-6	ASSPASGGTDNSPLH